This T cell receptor beta chain was obtained from a study of blood T cell repertoires in COVID-19. Authors' processing steps: The authors estimated nucleated cell counts from reference gene primer amplification. The repertoire was sequenced with immunoSEQ multiplex PCR; TCRdb's copy has only in-frame clones and lacks some. V, J and clone size are those of that table, while D and trimming were read from the DNA. The sample carries 200,000 to 250,000 clones, 70% to 90% recorded once. CDR3 size: 14 residues. Germline V gives CDR1 PRHDT, CDR2 FYEKMQ (reference sequence). Trimming removed 0 bases from V and 2 bases from J, with 8 bases in between.

The source is a woman in her late teens or twenties who had recovered from COVID-19. The V and J genes are TRBV13 and TRBJ2-7; D ambiguous. Sequenced: peripheral blood. Written as DNA, the CDR3 is TGTGCCAGCAGCTTAGGAGCTACGGCCTACGAGCAGTACTTC. This sequence encodes CASSLGATAYEQYF. Filled out from reference TRBV13 and TRBJ2-7, the complete variable domain reads AAGVIQSPRHLIKEKRETATLKCYPIPRHDTVYWYQQGPGQDPQFLISFYEKMQSDKGSIPDRFSAQQFSDYHSELNMSSLELGDSALYFCASSLGATAYEQYFGPGTRLTVT.